This TCR beta chain was captured by sequencing in a study of beta chain features in type 1 diabetes (dated by TCRdb to the late 2010s). For the study in its entirety: Mean age, gender distribution, total cell number and subset yield did not differ between patients and healthy donors. A total of some 110 million sorted cells were examined across all samples, and the number of cells per subset was strongly correlated with RNA yield. The study compared TCRB repertoires of sorted circulating CD4+ T cell subsets between recently diagnosed type 1 diabetes patients and matched healthy donors. Whereas all 28 donors provided naive and central memory subsets, regulatory and stem cell-like memory subsets were isolated from just 8 patients and roughly 8 healthy donors. Study-wide findings and limitations: Naive, central memory and regulatory TCRB repertoires appeared to be more similar among patients than among healthy donors. Because the HLA sub-analyses included only small numbers of individuals, any influence of HLA type on TCRB rearrangement was left unresolved. Sequencing cDNA rather than genomic DNA could over-represent highly expressing activated cells, although activation and CD3 levels did not differ between groups. In all four CD4+ subsets, TCRB CDR3 length was moderately but significantly shorter in type 1 diabetes patients. Shorter templates might be favored by PCR, yet because patient and control samples were amplified and corrected together, any such skew would affect both groups equally. At VDJ recombination sites, type 1 diabetes patients had fewer insertions and more deleted nucleotides, which implies abnormalities in thymic rearrangement.

The germline V gene (reference sequence) specifies LNHDA as CDR1 and SQIVND as CDR2. Trimming accounts for 4 bases at V and 5 bases at J, while the number of junction bases matched to no gene is 10. The CDR3 measures 15 amino acids from cysteine to phenylalanine. The DNA shown is the 45-base CDR3, in frame from base 1. For this clone: Its cognate antigen has yet to be identified. The input lacks base qualities; no much larger clone sits a single base away.

A single peripheral blood draw of roughly 0.11 L on average was collected from each donor into heparinised tubes. Naive, central memory, regulatory and stem cell-like memory CD4+ T cells were sorted on a BD FACSAria II using a panel including CD45RO, CCR7, CD25, CD127, CD95 and CD27. Every sorted population had a purity above 98%. PBMCs were separated immediately by Lymphoprep density gradient centrifugation and were stained directly, without being cultured. So that batch effects would be minimized, each experiment stained and sorted samples in pairs, pairing one healthy donor with one patient. The High Capacity cDNA Reverse Transcription Kit was used to reverse transcribe all of the isolated RNA, meaning that expressed TCRB transcripts were what got sequenced. Naive, central memory and regulatory T cell samples underwent deep immunoSEQ sequencing, averaging approximately 3.5 million total reads per sample. Sorted cells were lysed in RLT buffer and RNA was extracted with DNase-treated RNeasy Micro or Mini kits, depending on cell number. To prevent cross-contamination, every cell subset was processed on its own, while patient and healthy donor samples were processed together. Using the immunoSEQ multiplex PCR, TCRB sequences were amplified from cDNA into 87-bp fragments spanning the CDR3 region. Sequencing of the amplicons was done on the Illumina HiSeq platform. As for how the authors treated the data: PCR bias was corrected computationally using synthetic template baselines, and reads within Hamming distance 2 were collapsed, with unmergeable singletons discarded. Reads were aligned against IMGT to assign V, D and J genes, CDR3 length and insertions or deletions at six rearrangement sites. Within each subset, clonotype counts were normalized to sorted cell number, after which true diversity and Gini coefficients were computed with the tcR R package. The overlap coefficient, calculated on TCRB nucleotide sequences, was used to quantify repertoire sharing. Out-of-frame TCRB sequences from naive cells were analyzed as a proxy for the pre-selection repertoire. What TCRdb holds here is the immuneACCESS table cut down to in-frame rearrangements. Part of the clones is not present; checked against another copy, under half of the missing clones reflect an unresolved V gene, and the others are unexplained. V, J and clone size reflect that table, while D and trimming were determined from the DNA. A total of just under 150,000 clones appear in this sample, 8% to 13% of them only once. 1.3% of the sample is in the top ten clones.

The clonotype originates from a man in his late teens or twenties in good health. The receptor chain draws on TRBV19 and TRBJ2-7; 8 junctional bases match TRBD1. The sample comprised naive CD4+ T cells from blood. This specimen's cell subset or site label, interpreted: true naive CD4+ T cells. The CDR3 amino acid sequence is: CASSTETGVGDEQYF. The sequenced DNA: TGTGCCAGTAGTACCGAGACAGGGGTGGGCGACGAGCAGTACTTC.